These 15 T cell receptor beta chains share one sample of origin, sequenced in a study of cytomegalovirus exposure and HLA in healthy donors. The primer mix had 60 Vbeta and 13 Jbeta primers. TCRdb keeps only in-frame clones here, not all; method: immunoSEQ multiplex PCR. The profile shows about 160,000 clones, under 90% of them singletons. The material sequenced was PBMCs. The receptors were gathered from a man younger than 35 in good health and CMV-seronegative.

The rearrangement joins TRBV28 to TRBJ2-3, with 13 bases matching TRBD2. The length of the CDR3 is 15 residues. V shed 6 bases, J shed 6 bases, and the junction held 6 bases outside the gene matches. Germline V lookup: CDR1 MDHEN, CDR2 SYDVKM. The CDR3 is CASRGGLAGIDTQYF. The CDR3 bases are TGTGCCAGCAGGGGGGGACTAGCGGGAATTGATACGCAGTATTTT.

Concerning this clone itself: Germline is not matched at one junction end, which may reflect a read error. The chain joins TRBV7-9 to TRBJ2-1; a weak D match, TRBD2 (5 bases). Germline CDR1 is SEHNR and CDR2 is FQNEAQ (reference sequence). The CDR3 sequence is 15 residues long. DNA for the CDR3: TGTTCCAGCAGCTTATTGCGGGTGGGCTACAATGAGCAGTTCTTC. It is translated as CSSSLLRVGYNEQFF.

CDR3 coding DNA: TGTGCCAGTAGTAGAGACTGGGACAAGGAAATGAACACTGAAGCTTTCTTT. As protein: CASSRDWDKEMNTEAFF. The V and J genes are TRBV19 and TRBJ1-1; tentatively, D is TRBD1 (6 bases). Per germline, CDR1 LNHDA and CDR2 SQIVND (reference sequence). The CDR3 length is 17 residues. V lost 4 bases, J lost 0 bases, and 18 bases lay in between.

The chain carries TRBV7-3 and TRBJ2-5; D gene ambiguous. The germline gives CDR1 SGHTA, CDR2 FQGTGA. V dropped 5 bases and J dropped 2 bases, with 15 bases sitting between them. The CDR3 runs to 15 residues. CDR3 sequence reads: CASSPGQIIQETQYF. The CDR3, as DNA: TGTGCCAGCAGCCCAGGCCAGATTATTCAAGAGACCCAGTACTTC.

A single count supports this clone. The rearrangement joins TRBV7-3 to TRBJ1-2, with 7 bases matching TRBD1. J lost 4 bases, V lost 0 bases, and 5 bases had no gene match. Germline CDR1 and CDR2: SGHTA and FQGTGA. The CDR3 covers 15 residues. CDR3 nucleotide sequence: TGTGCCAGCAGCTTAACGAAGGGGGCTGGCTATGGCTACACCTTC. Its protein product is CASSLTKGAGYGYTF. Full variable domain (outside the CDR3, taken from reference TRBV7-3 and TRBJ1-2): GAGVSQTPSNKVTEKGKYVELRCDPISGHTALYWYRQSLGQGPEFLIYFQGTGAADDSGLPNDRFFAVRPEGSVSTLKIQRTERGDSAVYLCASSLTKGAGYGYTFGSGTRLTVV.

CDR3 bases: TGCGCCAGCAGCCAAGCCTTGAACTCGCGGGGGGGGTCGGAGACCCAGTACTTC. It specifies CASSQALNSRGGSETQYF. The chain carries TRBV4-1 and TRBJ2-5; 9 positions agree with TRBD2. Trimming at V came to 1 base and at J to 5 bases, leaving 14 bases not matched to a gene. Germline CDR1 reads MGHRA; CDR2 reads YSYEKL. This CDR3 is built from 18 residues.

The chain links TRBV5-6 to TRBJ2-1; 7 bases align to TRBD2. The CDR3 covers 14 residues. After removal of 4 bases from V and 3 bases from J, the junction contained 4 bases not matched to a gene. Germline V gene sequence: CDR1 SGHDT, CDR2 YYEEEE. DNA of the CDR3: TGTGCCAGCAGCCCATGGACTAGCTACAATGAGCAGTTCTTC. It translates to CASSPWTSYNEQFF.

This chain uses TRBV5-4 with TRBJ1-2; 9 bases match TRBD1. The V gene end was trimmed by 1 base and the J gene end by 7 bases; junction bases not matched to a gene: 8. The CDR3 covers 15 residues. CDR1 and CDR2 (germline): SGHNT, YYREEE (reference sequence). The chain's CDR3 is CASSLLQGARGGYTF. The CDR3, as DNA: TGTGCCAGCAGCTTGTTACAGGGGGCCCGGGGTGGCTACACCTTC. Filled out from reference TRBV5-4 and TRBJ1-2, the complete variable domain reads ETGVTQSPTHLIKTRGQQVTLRCSSQSGHNTVSWYQQALGQGPQFIFQYYREEENGRGNFPPRFSGLQFPNYSSELNVNALELDDSALYLCASSLLQGARGGYTFGSGTRLTVV.

The chain couples TRBV4-1 to TRBJ2-5, with 7 bases matching TRBD1. Germline V gene data show CDR1 as MGHRA and CDR2 as YSYEKL. The ends lost 5 bases at V and 0 bases at J; junction bases unmatched: 12. The CDR3 has 17 residues. CDR3 sequence: CASSFDRVGMYQETQYF. DNA for the CDR3: TGCGCCAGCAGCTTTGACAGGGTGGGAATGTACCAAGAGACCCAGTACTTC.

This chain joins TRBV9 and TRBJ2-4; D gene unclear. This CDR3 is built from 13 residues. Deletions cut 3 bases from V and 4 bases from J, with 8 bases between. Germline CDR1 is SGDLS and CDR2 is YYNGEE. The DNA of the CDR3 is TGTGCCAGCAGCGGACTCATAAAAAACATTCAGTACTTC. This sequence encodes CASSGLIKNIQYF.

V usage is TRBV18 and J usage is TRBJ1-1, with TRBD1 matching over 7 bases. The length of the CDR3 is 13 residues. From germline, CDR1 is KGHSH and CDR2 LQKENI. V lost 4 bases to trimming and J lost 5 bases; unmatched junction nucleotides: 4. CDR3 in amino acids: CASSLGTATEAFF. Here the CDR3 DNA reads TGTGCCAGCTCACTCGGGACAGCTACTGAAGCTTTCTTT.

The rearrangement links TRBV5-6 to TRBJ1-2, with 8 bases that match TRBD1. Germline V gives CDR1 SGHDT, CDR2 YYEEEE. CDR3 length equals 15 residues. After removal of 4 bases from V and 7 bases from J, the junction contained 12 bases not matched to a gene. The CDR3 protein is CASSNRAGGVGGYTF. The CDR3, as DNA: TGTGCCAGCAGCAACCGGGCAGGGGGCGTTGGTGGCTACACCTTC.

This chain links TRBV18 with TRBJ1-3; possible D gene TRBD1, 5 bases. CDR3 size: 22 residues. V was pared by 2 bases and J by 1 base, with 30 bases between. The germline V gene has CDR1 KGHSH and CDR2 LQKENI. The CDR3 DNA reads TGTGCCAGCTCACCAAGGAGTGGAGGGCGCGGAAAACCCCCAGGGTCTGGAAACACCATATATTTT. It codes for CASSPRSGGRGKPPGSGNTIYF. Filled out from reference TRBV18 and TRBJ1-3, the complete variable domain reads NAGVMQNPRHLVRRRGQEARLRCSPMKGHSHVYWYRQLPEEGLKFMVYLQKENIIDESGMPKERFSAEFPKEGPSILRIQQVVRGDSAAYFCASSPRSGGRGKPPGSGNTIYFGEGSWLTVV.

CDR3 sequence: CASRSSGANVLTF. CDR3 in DNA: TGTGCCAGCAGGAGCTCTGGGGCCAACGTCCTGACTTTC. The rearrangement joins TRBV11-2 to TRBJ2-6, with D unclear. The ends were cut back, 6 bases at V and 0 bases at J, with 3 bases in the middle. The CDR3 covers 13 residues. Germline loops: CDR1 SGHAT, CDR2 FQNNGV.

This rearrangement joins TRBV2 to TRBJ2-7; 7 bases agree with TRBD1. V shed 5 bases and J 0 bases; nucleotides not matched to a gene: 7. The CDR3 extends over 15 amino acids. Germline CDR1 reads SNHLY; CDR2 reads FYNNEI. Here the CDR3 reads CASSLDRALSYEQYF. DNA for the CDR3: TGTGCCAGCAGTCTCGACAGGGCCCTCTCCTACGAGCAGTACTTC.